Ten or more counts support the clone carrying this T cell receptor (beta chain). Its antigen is currently unknown. The study based diagnoses on clinical symptoms, serum thyroxine and TRAb, thyroid ultrasound and orbital computed tomography. These data come from a study of T cells in Graves' hyperthyroidism and ophthalmopathy. Study-level background: Prior to any treatment, at the point of initial diagnosis, peripheral blood was collected. Broader study findings: Clonotypes that were expanded in thyroid above 0.001 mostly appeared in blood too.

The CDR3 runs to 14 residues. V lost 8 bases to trimming and J lost 0 bases, with 13 bases between them. What was amplified from RNA transcripts were TCR beta CDR3 regions. Primed by the HTBI set, a first-round RT-PCR was run on the TCR CDR3. TCRdb redid the calling of the multiplex PCR reads with MiXCR, one entry per CDR3 protein. The sample comprises under 300,000 distinct CDR3 sequences, approximately 14% of which are singletons, and around 8% rests with the top ten. This receptor was taken from a woman aged 40 to 50 with Graves' hyperthyroidism. The V and J genes are TRBV12-3 or TRBV12-4 and TRBJ1-2; D is possibly TRBD1 (5 bases). The sample comprised blood. This chain's CDR3 is CASASTATNYGYTF. CDR3 sequence (DNA): TGTGCCAGCGCCTCGACAGCTACTAACTATGGCTACACCTTC.